The sequence of this T cell receptor (beta chain) was determined in a study of beta chain features in type 1 diabetes. This clone was counted a few times. CDR3 size: 16 residues. The ends were cut back, 3 bases at V and 1 base at J, with 15 bases in the middle. Germline values: CDR1 MGHDK, CDR2 SYGVNS. Isolated RNA was reverse transcribed in full, so expressed TCRB transcripts were sequenced. The method was immunoSEQ multiplex PCR; TCRdb's version includes in-frame clones alone and lacks a portion of them. The table lists 850,000 to 900,000 clones, around a sixth of them singletons. The sequencing sample was made of naive CD4+ T cells from blood. J is TRBJ2-5 and V is TRBV25-1; D is possibly TRBD1 (6 bases). This TCR came from a woman under 30 in good health. Here the CDR3 DNA reads TGTGCCAGCAGTGAGTCCGGGACACTCTCCCAAGAGACCCAGTACTTC. This sequence encodes CASSESGTLSQETQYF. Together with reference TRBV25-1 and TRBJ2-5, the CDR3 gives the full variable domain: EADIYQTPRYLVIGTGKKITLECSQTMGHDKMYWYQQDPGMELHLIHYSYGVNSTEKGDLSSESTVSRIRTEHFPLTLESARPSHTSQYLCASSESGTLSQETQYFGPGTRLLVL.